These 32 T cell receptor beta chains came from one sample sequenced in a study of shared clonotypes between healthy human individuals. The repertoire was sequenced with immunoSEQ multiplex PCR; TCRdb's copy has only in-frame clones and lacks some. This table holds more than 2 million clones, roughly 95% found once. Terminally differentiated effector memory CD45RA+ cells were excluded from the naive CD8 cells, which were CD45RO-negative and positively selected for CCR7. The sequenced sample was naive CD8+ T cells sorted from blood. These receptors all stem from a man younger than 35 in good health.

The chain joins TRBV14 to TRBJ2-7; 7 positions match TRBD1. The CDR3 consists of 13 residues. Losses at the gene ends were 5 bases for V and 4 bases for J; bases not matched to a gene: 5. The germline CDR1 and CDR2 sequences are SGHDN and FVKESK. The CDR3 spells CASSKYRGYEQYF. For the CDR3, the DNA is TGTGCCAGCAGCAAATACAGGGGTTACGAGCAGTACTTC.

CDR3 DNA: TGTGCCAGCAGCTCGTCGGCCGATGAGCAGTTCTTC. It codes for CASSSSADEQFF. V usage is TRBV28 and J usage is TRBJ2-1; D is uncertain. In germline, CDR1 is MDHEN, CDR2 SYDVKM. This CDR3 is built from 12 residues. Trimming shortened V by 6 bases and J by 8 bases, and 11 bases separated the two germline ends.

The chain uses TRBV30 and TRBJ1-1; no clear D gene. The V end was cut by 0 bases, the J end by 7 bases, with 9 bases between. The CDR3 has 12 amino acids. Germline loops: CDR1 GTSNPN, CDR2 SVGIG (reference sequence). CDR3 bases: TGTGCCTGGAGTGTGAGTCAGAATGAAGCTTTCTTT. Its translation is CAWSVSQNEAFF.

This clone was detected once. The V and J genes are TRBV7-9 and TRBJ1-3; possibly TRBD1 for D (5 bases). Trimming removed 6 bases from V and 4 bases from J, with 16 bases in between. The CDR3 has 15 residues. CDR1 and CDR2 (germline): SEHNR, FQNEAQ (reference sequence). The CDR3 spells CASRGTEWLGNTIYF. For the CDR3, the DNA is TGTGCCAGCAGAGGGACCGAGTGGTTGGGAAACACCATATATTTT.

This clone was counted once. This sequence joins TRBV14 and TRBJ2-5; 12 bases are shared with TRBD1. The length of the CDR3 is 15 residues. The J segment lost 5 bases and the V segment lost 3 bases, leaving 4 bases of the junction unmatched. CDR1 and CDR2 from the germline V gene are SGHDN and FVKESK. CDR3 nucleotides: TGTGCCAGCAGCCATCCGGGACAGGGGGCTGAGACCCAGTACTTC. Its protein product is CASSHPGQGAETQYF. The full variable domain, rest sourced from reference TRBV14 and TRBJ2-5, is EAGVTQFPSHSVIEKGQTVTLRCDPISGHDNLYWYRRVMGKEIKFLLHFVKESKQDESGMPNNRFLAERTGGTYSTLKVQPAELEDSGVYFCASSHPGQGAETQYFGPGTRLLVL.

The CDR3 spells CASSFWNSGNEQFF. The CDR3, as DNA: TGTGCCAGCAGCTTCTGGAACTCGGGGAATGAGCAGTTCTTC. The genes are TRBV5-6 and TRBJ2-1, with D possibly matching TRBD2 (5 bases). CDR1 and CDR2 from the germline V gene are SGHDT and YYEEEE. V was cut by 2 bases and J by 7 bases, with 13 bases left in between. The CDR3 consists of 14 residues. Looking up the rest from reference TRBV5-6 and TRBJ2-1 gives the full variable domain: DAGVTQSPTHLIKTRGQQVTLRCSPKSGHDTVSWYQQALGQGPQFIFQYYEEEERQRGNFPDRFSGHQFPNYSSELNVNALLLGDSALYLCASSFWNSGNEQFFGPGTRLTVL.

The chain recombines TRBV29-1 with TRBJ2-1; no clear D gene. This CDR3 has 12 residues. V was trimmed by 7 bases and J by 3 bases, leaving 10 bases between them. Germline V gene lookup returns CDR1 SQVTM and CDR2 ANQGSEA. CDR3 protein: CSGRLDYNEQFF. The DNA of the CDR3 is TGCAGCGGCAGACTGGACTACAATGAGCAGTTCTTC.

The chain has TRBV29-1 and TRBJ1-2, with TRBD1 matching over 8 bases. In germline, CDR1 is SQVTM, CDR2 ANQGSEA. J was trimmed by 2 bases and V by 7 bases; bases with no gene match: 9. This CDR3 region has 14 residues. DNA for the CDR3: TGCAGCGCCCTCCCGGGACAGGAAAACTATGGCTACACCTTC. Its translation is CSALPGQENYGYTF.

This chain links TRBV4-3 with TRBJ2-4; a weak D match, TRBD2 (7 bases). V was shortened by 1 base and J by 9 bases, with 19 bases between the two germline ends. The germline V gene encodes CDR1 LGHNA and CDR2 YSLEER. The CDR3 runs 16 residues. The CDR3 coding sequence is TGCGCCAGCAGCCAAGTCTCAAGGGGGGGCCAGGTCATTCAGTACTTC. Its translation: CASSQVSRGGQVIQYF.

The genes are TRBV7-9 and TRBJ1-1, with 8 bases lining up with TRBD1. This CDR3 comprises 17 residues. Trimming at V came to 5 bases and at J to 1 base, leaving 12 bases not matched to a gene. The germline gives CDR1 SEHNR, CDR2 FQNEAQ (reference sequence). The CDR3 sequence: CASSPTPGGAWNTEAFF. CDR3 sequence (DNA): TGTGCCAGCAGCCCCACCCCAGGGGGCGCGTGGAACACTGAAGCTTTCTTT.

This clone was counted once. V usage is TRBV6-5 and J usage is TRBJ2-7; D may be TRBD1 (5 bases). V was clipped by 6 bases and J by 0 bases, with 9 bases between them. From germline, CDR1 is MNHEY and CDR2 SVGAGI. The CDR3 is 13 amino acids. The CDR3 DNA reads as TGTGCCAGCAGGGAAGGGGACTCCTACGAGCAGTACTTC. Encoded protein: CASREGDSYEQYF.

The CDR3 loop is CASSYSAQALLYEQYF. The CDR3 nucleotides read TGTGCCAGCAGTTACTCGGCTCAGGCCCTTCTCTACGAGCAGTACTTC. This sequence joins TRBV6-6 and TRBJ2-7; D is undetermined. Germline V CDR1 and CDR2: MNHNY, SVGAGI (reference sequence). The germline V and J ends were trimmed by 0 bases and 3 bases, with 15 bases remaining between them. The CDR3 extends over 16 amino acids.

CDR3 residues: CASSQDRNTIWGYEQFF. The CDR3 DNA sequence: TGCGCCAGCAGCCAAGATCGGAACACGATATGGGGCTATGAGCAGTTCTTC. The chain couples TRBV4-3 to TRBJ2-1, with D tentatively TRBD1 (5 bases). Trimming removed 0 bases at V and 8 bases at J, with 20 bases between. Germline V CDR1 and CDR2: LGHNA, YSLEER. This CDR3 comprises 17 residues.

The chain recombines TRBV11-2 with TRBJ2-1; D is unclear. The germline CDR1 and CDR2 sequences are SGHAT and FQNNGV. The V end was cut by 5 bases, the J end by 4 bases, with 15 bases between. This CDR3 has 15 amino acids. CDR3 in DNA: TGTGCCAGCAGCCCTACCTCGGCCGGTTACAATGAGCAGTTCTTC. Encoded protein: CASSPTSAGYNEQFF.

V is TRBV2 and J is TRBJ1-1; unclear D gene. Trimming removed 5 bases from V and 5 bases from J, with 21 bases in between. The CDR3 runs to 16 residues. CDR1 SNHLY and CDR2 FYNNEI come from the germline V gene. The CDR3 DNA sequence: TGTGCCAGCAGTCCTCGGACTGAAACCTGGGGAACTGAAGCTTTCTTT. Translated, it gives CASSPRTETWGTEAFF. The whole variable domain, remainder taken from reference TRBV2 and TRBJ1-1, is EPEVTQTPSHQVTQMGQEVILRCVPISNHLYFYWYRQILGQKVEFLVSFYNNEISEKSEIFDDQFSVERPDGSNFTLKIRSTKLEDSAMYFCASSPRTETWGTEAFFGQGTRLTVV.

This chain uses TRBV6-5 with TRBJ2-3; TRBD2 is a possible D gene (6 bases). V shed 2 bases and J shed 2 bases, with 14 bases lying between them. Looked up from germline, CDR1 is MNHEY and CDR2 is SVGAGI. This CDR3 is built from 16 residues. The CDR3 sequence is CASSYGRGFSTDTQYF. Here the CDR3 DNA reads TGTGCCAGCAGTTACGGGCGGGGATTTTCCACAGATACGCAGTATTTT.

This rearrangement joins TRBV6-1 to TRBJ1-2, with TRBD1 identical over 9 bases. The trim removed 7 bases at V and 7 bases at J, leaving 13 bases unmatched. CDR1 and CDR2 from the germline V gene are MNHNS and SASEGT. The CDR3 runs 15 residues. Here the CDR3 reads CASTVTAGTGLGYTF. The CDR3 region has the DNA TGTGCCAGCACTGTGACAGCCGGGACAGGGCTTGGCTACACCTTC.

The chain recombines TRBV5-6 with TRBJ2-1; no definite D call. The CDR3 is 12 amino acids. Germline lookup yields CDR1 SGHDT and CDR2 YYEEEE. V shed 3 bases and J shed 8 bases, with 9 bases lying between them. In nucleotides, the CDR3 is TGTGCCAGCAGCTCTATTATCTATGAGCAGTTCTTC. As protein: CASSSIIYEQFF.

The chain has TRBV4-3 and TRBJ2-3, with 9 bases fitting TRBD1. Germline V CDR1 and CDR2: LGHNA, YSLEER. Trimming cost V 4 bases and J 0 bases; bases outside gene matches: 5. The CDR3 has 16 amino acids. CDR3 amino acids: CASSRNRGPSTDTQYF. CDR3 DNA sequence: TGCGCCAGCAGCCGCAACAGGGGGCCAAGCACAGATACGCAGTATTTT.

V and J are TRBV5-8 and TRBJ2-7; D is unclear. V lost 2 bases and J 4 bases, leaving 25 bases between the germline ends. CDR3 length: 18 amino acids. Germline loops: CDR1 SGHTS, CDR2 YDEGEE. This chain's CDR3 is CASSLPTLYYLNPYEQYF. The CDR3 DNA sequence: TGTGCCAGCAGCTTACCGACTCTCTATTACTTGAACCCGTACGAGCAGTACTTC.

The J gene is TRBJ2-3, the V gene TRBV28; 9 bases line up with TRBD2. In germline, CDR1 is MDHEN, CDR2 SYDVKM. The CDR3 consists of 19 residues. V dropped 2 bases and J dropped 3; count of bases not matched to a gene: 15. The CDR3 loop is CASSLEIGVAGAVTDTQYF. In DNA, the CDR3 is TGTGCCAGCAGTTTAGAGATTGGCGTAGCGGGGGCCGTTACAGATACGCAGTATTTT.

The genes are TRBV7-6 and TRBJ1-2; 8 bases align to TRBD1. The V gene's germline CDR1 is SGHVS and CDR2 FNYEAQ. This CDR3 is built from 13 residues. J gave up 8 bases and V 5 bases, and 7 bases lay outside the gene matches. CDR3 region: CASSIGQGQGYTF. The CDR3 DNA follows: TGTGCCAGCAGCATCGGACAGGGACAAGGCTACACCTTC.

The chain couples TRBV28 to TRBJ1-5; 9 nucleotides agree with TRBD1. CDR3 length: 14 residues. CDR1 is MDHEN, CDR2 SYDVKM, per germline. Trimming took 10 bases from V and 3 from J; bases not matched to a gene: 7. CDR3 nucleotide sequence: TGTGCCACCCGGGACAGGGTGAACAATCAGCCCCAGCATTTT. Its protein product is CATRDRVNNQPQHF. The whole variable domain, filled in from reference TRBV28 and TRBJ1-5, reads DVKVTQSSRYLVKRTGEKVFLECVQDMDHENMFWYRQDPGLGLRLIYFSYDVKMKEKGDIPEGYSVSREKKERFSLILESASTNQTSMYLCATRDRVNNQPQHFGDGTRLSIL.

This chain uses TRBV27 with TRBJ2-3; D perhaps matches TRBD2 (6 bases). V was trimmed by 5 bases and J by 0 bases, leaving 12 bases between them. Germline V CDR1 and CDR2: MNHEY, SMNVEV (reference sequence). CDR3 size: 15 residues. The CDR3 DNA sequence: TGTGCCAGCAGTACTCTAGCGACTAGCACAGATACGCAGTATTTT. This codes for CASSTLATSTDTQYF.

In this sample, this clone turned up a few times. This chain joins TRBV7-9 and TRBJ2-2; 9 bases match TRBD2. The CDR3 contains 16 residues. Germline assignment: CDR1 SEHNR and CDR2 FQNEAQ (reference sequence). Trimming took 4 bases from V and 0 from J; bases not matched to a gene: 3. The chain's CDR3 is CASSSWTSANTGELFF. The CDR3 nucleotides read TGTGCCAGCAGCTCCTGGACTAGCGCGAACACCGGGGAGCTGTTTTTT.

This chain joins TRBV4-1 and TRBJ1-2; 9 nucleotides align to TRBD1. CDR3 size: 15 residues. With V trimmed by 3 bases and J by 2 bases, 4 bases remained unmatched. The germline CDR1 and CDR2 sequences are MGHRA and YSYEKL. The CDR3 is CASSHPGQGNYGYTF. DNA of the CDR3: TGCGCCAGCAGCCATCCCGGACAGGGGAACTATGGCTACACCTTC.

A remark on this clone: Other DNA sequences in the sample encode the same CDR3. This rearrangement joins TRBV7-9 to TRBJ2-5; the D gene could be TRBD1 or TRBD2 (5 bases each). V was pared by 1 base and J by 1 base, with 10 bases between. The CDR3 runs to 15 residues. Germline CDR1 and CDR2: SEHNR and FQNEAQ (reference sequence). CDR3 coding DNA: TGTGCCAGCAGCTTAGTTGGGACGGCCCAAGAGACCCAGTACTTC. This sequence encodes CASSLVGTAQETQYF.

V usage is TRBV5-4 and J usage is TRBJ2-2; unclear D gene. CDR1 is SGHNT and CDR2 is YYREEE in the germline V gene (reference sequence). The CDR3 covers 12 residues. The ends were cut back, 9 bases at V and 7 bases at J, with 13 bases in the middle. The CDR3 here is CATLLPGGELFF. The CDR3 bases are TGTGCCACCCTCCTTCCCGGCGGGGAGCTGTTTTTT.

The CDR3 nucleotides read TGTGCCAGCAGTTTATATACGGTGACTAGCGGGAGCCTCGCCTCCAATGAGCAGTTCTTC. Its translation: CASSLYTVTSGSLASNEQFF. The chain recombines TRBV27 with TRBJ2-1; 12 bases are shared with TRBD2. Germline V CDR1 and CDR2: MNHEY, SMNVEV (reference sequence). The CDR3 is 20 residues long. V lost 1 base to trimming and J lost 6 bases; unmatched junction nucleotides: 16.

This sequence joins TRBV5-8 and TRBJ1-2; TRBD1 matches at 8 bases. Germline V gene data show CDR1 as SGHTS and CDR2 as YDEGEE. The CDR3 has 14 residues. V lost 4 bases to trimming and J lost 3 bases; unmatched junction nucleotides: 5. CDR3 residues: CASSVDREHYGYTF. In DNA form, the CDR3 reads TGTGCCAGCAGCGTGGACAGGGAACACTATGGCTACACCTTC.

CDR3 nucleotide sequence: TGCGCCAGCAGCCAGATCGGGGCGGGAGGCCCAGGGGATGAGCAGTTCTTC. Translating it yields CASSQIGAGGPGDEQFF. This chain connects TRBV4-3 to TRBJ2-1; 8 positions match TRBD2. Germline CDR1 and CDR2: LGHNA and YSLEER. V lost 3 bases, J lost 8 bases, and 15 bases stayed unmatched. The CDR3 contains 17 residues.

This clone was picked up one time. The gene calls are TRBV13 and TRBJ2-5; TRBD2 aligns across 11 bases. This CDR3 comprises 17 residues. The V gene end was trimmed by 4 bases and the J gene end by 1 base; junction bases not matched to a gene: 8. The germline V gene encodes CDR1 PRHDT and CDR2 FYEKMQ (reference sequence). The CDR3 protein is CASSYRLAGKPQETQYF. The CDR3 nucleotides are TGTGCCAGCAGCTACCGACTAGCGGGGAAGCCCCAAGAGACCCAGTACTTC.